This TCR beta chain originates from a study of T-cell memory formation after mild COVID-19. Notes on the study in general: Pre-infection memory held some responding clones, suggesting pre-existing cross-reactive T cells responded.

CDR1 and CDR2 from the germline V gene are SGHTA and FQGNSA. The V and J ends lost 5 bases and 5 bases, in that order; junction bases with no gene match: 9. The CDR3 sequence is 16 residues long. Sample barcodes and UMIs were carried by the TCR alpha and TCR beta cDNA libraries that 5'RACE generated with constant-segment primers. One entry per CDR3 protein, called by TCRdb with MiXCR from the 5' RACE reads. The sample has fewer than 600,000 distinct CDR3 sequences, about 20% seen once. Ten or more counts support this clonotype. Its antigen is not identified. The sample consisted of PBMCs or a T cell subset sorted from them (not recorded which). The TCR originated in an adult woman who had mild COVID-19 (a few samples of this study predate the infection). Cell type and time point are not known. This chain connects TRBV7-2 to TRBJ2-5; TRBD2 agrees at 12 bases. CDR3 DNA sequence: TGTGCCAGCAGCGAATCTAGCGGGGGGGCTCATGAGACCCAGTACTTC. Its translation: CASSESSGGAHETQYF.